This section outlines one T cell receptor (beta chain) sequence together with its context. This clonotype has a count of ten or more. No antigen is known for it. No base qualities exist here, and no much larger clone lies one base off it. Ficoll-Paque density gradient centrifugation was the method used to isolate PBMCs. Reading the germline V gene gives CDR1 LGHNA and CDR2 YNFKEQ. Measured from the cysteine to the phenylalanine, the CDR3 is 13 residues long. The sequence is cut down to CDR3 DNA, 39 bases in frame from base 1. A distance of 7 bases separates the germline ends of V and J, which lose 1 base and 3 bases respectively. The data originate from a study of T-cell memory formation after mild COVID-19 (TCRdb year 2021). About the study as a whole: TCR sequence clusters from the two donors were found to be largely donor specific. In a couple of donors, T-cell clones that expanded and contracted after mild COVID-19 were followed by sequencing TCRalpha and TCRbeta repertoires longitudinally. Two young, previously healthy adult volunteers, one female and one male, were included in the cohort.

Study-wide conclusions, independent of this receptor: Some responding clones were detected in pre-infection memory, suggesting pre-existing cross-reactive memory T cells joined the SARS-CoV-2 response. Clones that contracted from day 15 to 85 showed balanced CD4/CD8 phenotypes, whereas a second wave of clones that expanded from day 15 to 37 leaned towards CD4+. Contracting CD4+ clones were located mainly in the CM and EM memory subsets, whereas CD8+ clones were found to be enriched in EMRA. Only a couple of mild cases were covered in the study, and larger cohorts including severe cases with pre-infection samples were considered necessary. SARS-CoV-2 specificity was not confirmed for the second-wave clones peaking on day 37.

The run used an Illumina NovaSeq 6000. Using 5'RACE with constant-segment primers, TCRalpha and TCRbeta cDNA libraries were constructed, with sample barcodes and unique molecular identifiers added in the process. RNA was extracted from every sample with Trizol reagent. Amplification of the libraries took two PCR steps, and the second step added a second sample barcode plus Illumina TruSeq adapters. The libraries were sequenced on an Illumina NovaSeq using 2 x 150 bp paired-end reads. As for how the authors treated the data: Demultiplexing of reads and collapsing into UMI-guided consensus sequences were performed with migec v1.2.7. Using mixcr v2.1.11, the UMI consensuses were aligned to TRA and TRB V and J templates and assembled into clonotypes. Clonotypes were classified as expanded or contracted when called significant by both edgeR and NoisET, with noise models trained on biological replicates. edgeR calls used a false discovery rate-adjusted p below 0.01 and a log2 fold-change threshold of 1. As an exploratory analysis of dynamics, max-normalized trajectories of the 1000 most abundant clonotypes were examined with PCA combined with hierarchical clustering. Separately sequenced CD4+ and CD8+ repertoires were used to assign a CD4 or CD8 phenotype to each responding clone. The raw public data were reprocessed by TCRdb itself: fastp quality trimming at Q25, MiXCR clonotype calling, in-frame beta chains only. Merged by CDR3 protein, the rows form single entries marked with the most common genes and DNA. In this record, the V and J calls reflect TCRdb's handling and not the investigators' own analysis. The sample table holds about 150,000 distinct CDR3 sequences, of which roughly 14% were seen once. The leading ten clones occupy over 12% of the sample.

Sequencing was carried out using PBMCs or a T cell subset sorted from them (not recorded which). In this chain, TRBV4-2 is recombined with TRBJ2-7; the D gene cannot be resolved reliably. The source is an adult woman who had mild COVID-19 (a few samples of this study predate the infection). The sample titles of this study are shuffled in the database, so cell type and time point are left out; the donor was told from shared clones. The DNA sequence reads TGTGCCAGCAGCCAAGGCGAGTTCTACGAGCAGTACTTC. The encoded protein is CASSQGEFYEQYF.